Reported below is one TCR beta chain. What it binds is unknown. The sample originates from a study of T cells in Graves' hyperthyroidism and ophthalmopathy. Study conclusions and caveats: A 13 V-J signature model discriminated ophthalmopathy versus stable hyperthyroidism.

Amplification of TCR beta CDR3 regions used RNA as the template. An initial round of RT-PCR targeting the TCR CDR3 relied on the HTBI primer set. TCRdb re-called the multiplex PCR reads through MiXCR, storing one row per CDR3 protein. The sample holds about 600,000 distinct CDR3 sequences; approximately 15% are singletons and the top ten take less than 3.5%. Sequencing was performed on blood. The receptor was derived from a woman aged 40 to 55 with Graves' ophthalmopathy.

The CDR3 is CASSQQEGLGGNIQYF. CDR3 nucleotides: TGCGCCAGCAGCCAACAAGAAGGGCTGGGGGGAAACATTCAGTACTTC. The chain combines TRBV4-1 with TRBJ2-4; possibly TRBD2 for D (6 bases). Per the germline V gene, CDR1 is MGHRA and CDR2 is YSYEKL. The ends were cut back, 2 bases at V and 6 bases at J, with 17 bases in the middle. This CDR3 has 16 amino acids.